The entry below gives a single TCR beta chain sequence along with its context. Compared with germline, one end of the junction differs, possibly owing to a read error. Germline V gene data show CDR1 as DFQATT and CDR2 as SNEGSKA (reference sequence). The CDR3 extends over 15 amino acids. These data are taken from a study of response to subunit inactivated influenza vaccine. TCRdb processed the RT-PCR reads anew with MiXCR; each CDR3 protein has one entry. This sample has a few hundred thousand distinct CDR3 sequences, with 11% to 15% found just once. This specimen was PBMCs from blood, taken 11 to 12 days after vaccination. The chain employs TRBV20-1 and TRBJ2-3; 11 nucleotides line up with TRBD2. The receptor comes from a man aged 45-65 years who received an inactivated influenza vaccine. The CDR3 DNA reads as TGCAGTGCCGTGACCGGGACTAGCGGCACAGATACGCAGTGTTTT. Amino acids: CSAVTGTSGTDTQCF.